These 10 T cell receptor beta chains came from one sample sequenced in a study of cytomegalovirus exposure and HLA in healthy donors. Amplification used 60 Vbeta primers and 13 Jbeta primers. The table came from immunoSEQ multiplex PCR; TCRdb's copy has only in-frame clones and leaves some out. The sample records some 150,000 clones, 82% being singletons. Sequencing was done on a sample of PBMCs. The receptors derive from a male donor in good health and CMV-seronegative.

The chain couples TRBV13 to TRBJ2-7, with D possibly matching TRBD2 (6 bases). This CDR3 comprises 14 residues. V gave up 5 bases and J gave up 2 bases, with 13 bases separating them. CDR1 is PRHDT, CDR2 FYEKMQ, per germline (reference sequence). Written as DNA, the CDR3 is TGTGCCAGCAGCCCCCGGGACTCAACCTACGAGCAGTACTTC. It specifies CASSPRDSTYEQYF.

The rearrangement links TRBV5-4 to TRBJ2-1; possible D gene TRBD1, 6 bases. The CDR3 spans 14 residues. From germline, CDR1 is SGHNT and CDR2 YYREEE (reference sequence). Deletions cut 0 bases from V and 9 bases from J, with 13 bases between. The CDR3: CASSLEGDGGEQFF. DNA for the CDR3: TGTGCCAGCAGCTTGGAGGGGGATGGGGGTGAGCAGTTCTTC.

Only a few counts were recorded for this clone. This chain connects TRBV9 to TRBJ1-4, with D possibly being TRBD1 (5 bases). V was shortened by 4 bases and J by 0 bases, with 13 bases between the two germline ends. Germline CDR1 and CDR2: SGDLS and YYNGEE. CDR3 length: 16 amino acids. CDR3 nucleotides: TGTGCCAGCAGCCCGGGCGCGGGGGCAACTAATGAAAAACTGTTTTTT. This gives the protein CASSPGAGATNEKLFF.

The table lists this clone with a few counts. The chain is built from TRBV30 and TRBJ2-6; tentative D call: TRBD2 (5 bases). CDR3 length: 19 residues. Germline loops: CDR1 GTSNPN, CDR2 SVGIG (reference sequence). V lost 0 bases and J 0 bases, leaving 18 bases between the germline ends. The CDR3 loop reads CAWSVPWDSEGSGANVLTF. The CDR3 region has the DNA TGTGCCTGGAGTGTACCTTGGGATAGCGAGGGCTCTGGGGCCAACGTCCTGACTTTC.

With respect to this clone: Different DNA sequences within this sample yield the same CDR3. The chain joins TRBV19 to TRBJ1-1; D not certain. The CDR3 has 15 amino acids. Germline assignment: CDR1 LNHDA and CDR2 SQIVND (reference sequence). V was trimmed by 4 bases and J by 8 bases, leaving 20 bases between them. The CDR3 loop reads CASSTLRLPETEAFF. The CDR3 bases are TGTGCCAGTAGTACCCTCCGACTGCCCGAGACCGAAGCTTTCTTT.

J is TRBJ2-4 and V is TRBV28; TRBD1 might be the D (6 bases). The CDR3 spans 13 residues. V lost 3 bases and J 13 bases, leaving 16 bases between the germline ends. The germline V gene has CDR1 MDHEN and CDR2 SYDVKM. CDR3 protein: CASSLVRDKDQYF. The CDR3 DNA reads TGTGCCAGCAGTTTGGTTAGGGACAAGGACCAGTACTTC.

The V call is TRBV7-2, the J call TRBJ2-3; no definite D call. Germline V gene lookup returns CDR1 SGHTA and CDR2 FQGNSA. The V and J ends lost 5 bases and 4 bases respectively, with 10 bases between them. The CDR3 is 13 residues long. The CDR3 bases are TGTGCCAGCAGCCCCCGTCTTCCAGATACGCAGTATTTT. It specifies CASSPRLPDTQYF. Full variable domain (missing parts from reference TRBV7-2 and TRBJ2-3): GAGVSQSPSNKVTEKGKDVELRCDPISGHTALYWYRQSLGQGLEFLIYFQGNSAPDKSGLPSDRFSAERTGGSVSTLTIQRTQQEDSAVYLCASSPRLPDTQYFGPGTRLTVL.

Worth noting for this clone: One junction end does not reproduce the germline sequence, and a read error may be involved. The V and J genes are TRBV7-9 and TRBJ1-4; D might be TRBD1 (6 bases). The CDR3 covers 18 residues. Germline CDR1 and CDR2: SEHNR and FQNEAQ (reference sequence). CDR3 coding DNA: TGTTCCAGCAGCTTAGTACGTTCCTCCGGGACATTGAATGAAAAACTGTTTTTT. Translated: CSSSLVRSSGTLNEKLFF.

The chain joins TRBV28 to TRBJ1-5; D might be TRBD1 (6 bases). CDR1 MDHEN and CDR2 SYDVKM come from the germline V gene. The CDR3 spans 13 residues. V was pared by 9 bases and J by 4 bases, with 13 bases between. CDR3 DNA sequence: TGTGCCAGTGGGGGCCTCCCAAATCAGCCCCAGCATTTT. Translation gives CASGGLPNQPQHF.

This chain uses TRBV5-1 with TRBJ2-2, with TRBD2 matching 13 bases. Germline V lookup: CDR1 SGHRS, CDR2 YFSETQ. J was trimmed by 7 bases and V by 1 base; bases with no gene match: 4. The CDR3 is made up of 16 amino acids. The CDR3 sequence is CASSLRTSGSFGELFF. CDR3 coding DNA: TGCGCCAGCAGCTTGCGGACTAGCGGGAGTTTCGGGGAGCTGTTTTTT.